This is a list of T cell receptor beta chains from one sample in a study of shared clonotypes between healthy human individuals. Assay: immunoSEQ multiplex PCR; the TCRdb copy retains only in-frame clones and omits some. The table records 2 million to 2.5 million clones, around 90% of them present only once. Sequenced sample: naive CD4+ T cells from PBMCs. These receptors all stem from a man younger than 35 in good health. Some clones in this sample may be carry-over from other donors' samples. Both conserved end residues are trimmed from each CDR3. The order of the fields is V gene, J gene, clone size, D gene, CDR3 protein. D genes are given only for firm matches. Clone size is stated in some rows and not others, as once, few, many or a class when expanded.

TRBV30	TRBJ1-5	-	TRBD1	ACSGDRGQPQH
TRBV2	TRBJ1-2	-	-	ATRRDYGYT
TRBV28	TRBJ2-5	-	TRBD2	ASSPLRSGRSSGETQY
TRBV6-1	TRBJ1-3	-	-	ASSDPRRSSGNTIY
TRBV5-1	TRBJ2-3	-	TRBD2	ASSLRPSGSASDTQY
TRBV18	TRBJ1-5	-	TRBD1	ASSPQGASQPQH
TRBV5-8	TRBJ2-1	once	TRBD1	ASSLAWTGYNEQF
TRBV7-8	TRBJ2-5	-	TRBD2	ASSLGRAQETQY
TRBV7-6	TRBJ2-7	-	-	ASSQDSHPVEQY
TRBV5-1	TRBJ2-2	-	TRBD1	ASNERQGTGELF
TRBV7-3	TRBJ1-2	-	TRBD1	ASPQGAWGYT
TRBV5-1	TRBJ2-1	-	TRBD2	ASTSLAGGGVFNEQF
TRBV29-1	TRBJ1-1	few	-	SVGTGSTEAF
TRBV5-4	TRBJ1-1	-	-	ASSFTHPLDPEAF
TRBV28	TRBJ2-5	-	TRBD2	ASSSIAGGQETQY
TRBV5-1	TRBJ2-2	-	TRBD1	ASSPGTGGVNTGELF
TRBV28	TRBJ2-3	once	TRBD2	ASSLRTSAGDTQY
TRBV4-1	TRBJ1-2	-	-	ASSQVRGLNYGYT
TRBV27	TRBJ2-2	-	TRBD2	ASTQQGFGLAEDTGELF
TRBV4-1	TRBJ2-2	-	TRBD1	ASGRSGQGPRFAGELF